This T cell receptor (beta chain) stems from a study of beta chain features in type 1 diabetes. Study-level information: No patient-donor differences in age, gender, total cells or subset yield. Investigators examined some 110,000,000 sorted cells across all samples. Study results and caveats: Among patients with Type 1 diabetes, TCRB CDR3s were moderately but significantly shorter in every one of the four CD4+ subsets. A possible short-template PCR bias applies equally to patients and controls.

The isolated RNA, all of it, was reverse transcribed, so expressed TCRB transcripts were what got sequenced. Naive, central memory and regulatory T cell samples averaged about 3.5 million reads. TCRdb's table, derived via immunoSEQ multiplex PCR, lists solely in-frame clones and lacks some. The sample records roughly 730,000 clones, about an eighth being singletons. This clone was seen more than once but under ten times. Its antigen is undetermined. The CDR3 is 14 residues long. CDR1 is SGHTA, CDR2 FQGNSA, per germline. The V and J ends lost 7 bases and 3 bases, in that order; junction bases with no gene match: 9.

This clonotype was sampled from a man aged 18 to 29 with type 1 diabetes. Sequencing was carried out using naive CD4+ T cells from blood. The chain has TRBV7-2 and TRBJ2-7; 7 bases fit TRBD1. For the CDR3, the DNA is TGTGCCAGCACCCGTGGACAGGCCTACTACGAGCAGTACTTC. Encoded protein: CASTRGQAYYEQYF. The full variable domain, completed using reference TRBV7-2 and TRBJ2-7, is GAGVSQSPSNKVTEKGKDVELRCDPISGHTALYWYRQSLGQGLEFLIYFQGNSAPDKSGLPSDRFSAERTGGSVSTLTIQRTQQEDSAVYLCASTRGQAYYEQYFGPGTRLTVT.